Listed below are T cell receptor beta chains from one sample, sequenced in a study of identifying expanded T cells in peripheral blood. Only in-frame clones appear in the TCRdb table, and some are missing; sequencing was by immunoSEQ multiplex PCR. Among just over 90,000 clones listed, almost 90% were seen once. The sample consisted of blood. Receptors originate from a person between 18 and 75 years old in good health. The CDR3 runs from the conserved cysteine through the conserved F or W. The D gene is left open where the match is weak. Clone size is not always given. Where it is, it says once, few, many or a class for expanded clones.

D	size	V	J	CDR3	DNA
NA	NA	TRBV11-2	TRBJ2-6	CASSLVGQYSGANVLTF	TGTGCCAGCAGCTTAGTTGGCCAATACTCTGGGGCCAACGTCCTGACTTTC
TRBD2	once	TRBV4-3	TRBJ2-2	CASTPGERDYTGELFF	TGCGCCAGCACCCCAGGCGAGCGGGACTACACCGGGGAGCTGTTTTTT
TRBD1	NA	TRBV6-1	TRBJ2-5	CASKELTGETETQYF	TGTGCCAGCAAAGAGCTGACAGGGGAGACAGAGACCCAGTACTTC
TRBD1	NA	TRBV28	TRBJ1-1	CASSLTGTGKEAFF	TGTGCCAGCAGTTTAACCGGGACAGGGAAGGAAGCTTTCTTT
NA	once	TRBV11-2	TRBJ1-1	CASSVGYGTEAFF	TGTGCCAGCAGCGTTGGGTACGGCACTGAAGCTTTCTTT
TRBD1	NA	TRBV4-1	TRBJ1-1	CASSHSGGQGKTEAFF	TGCGCCAGCAGCCATAGTGGGGGACAGGGAAAAACTGAAGCTTTCTTT
TRBD1	NA	TRBV19	TRBJ1-1	CASSLEEGARVNTEAFF	TGTGCCAGTAGCCTAGAGGAGGGGGCTCGGGTGAACACTGAAGCTTTCTTT
NA	NA	TRBV11-2	TRBJ2-1	CASGTLLYNEQFF	TGTGCCTCTGGGACACTACTATACAATGAGCAGTTCTTC
NA	NA	TRBV6-1	TRBJ2-5	CASSEWAGSQETQYF	TGTGCCAGCAGTGAGTGGGCAGGGAGTCAAGAGACCCAGTACTTC
NA	NA	TRBV28	TRBJ1-5	CASSLSRANQPQHF	TGTGCCAGCAGTTTATCCCGCGCCAATCAGCCCCAGCATTTT
NA	NA	TRBV5-1	TRBJ2-2	CASRDSPNTGELFF	TGCGCCAGCAGGGACTCCCCGAACACCGGGGAGCTGTTTTTT
TRBD1	NA	TRBV2	TRBJ1-2	CASTRTGTGVHGYTF	TGTGCCAGCACTAGAACCGGGACAGGGGTCCATGGCTACACCTTC
NA	NA	TRBV30	TRBJ1-1	CAWIQDISYTEAFF	TGTGCCTGGATACAGGACATCTCGTACACTGAAGCTTTCTTT
NA	NA	TRBV7-9	TRBJ1-2	CASSSITGTAVRYGYTF	TGTGCCAGCAGCTCAATCACCGGGACCGCGGTTCGCTATGGCTACACCTTC
NA	NA	TRBV5-1	TRBJ1-1	CASSTGGGLDVGTEAFF	TGCGCCAGCAGCACTGGCGGCGGACTGGACGTAGGCACTGAAGCTTTCTTT
TRBD1	NA	TRBV2	TRBJ2-7	CASRGQGASYEQYF	TGTGCCAGCAGGGGACAGGGGGCCTCCTACGAGCAGTACTTC
TRBD2	NA	TRBV9	TRBJ2-7	CASSKYPSGTHYEQYF	TGTGCCAGCAGCAAATACCCTAGCGGGACCCACTACGAGCAGTACTTC
NA	NA	TRBV9	TRBJ2-1	CASSVDGVRRNEQFF	TGTGCCAGCAGCGTAGACGGGGTGAGGAGGAATGAGCAGTTCTTC
NA	NA	TRBV15	TRBJ2-7	CATSSDYEQYF	TGTGCCACCAGCTCCGACTACGAGCAGTACTTC
NA	NA	TRBV30	TRBJ2-1	CAWSVGGYNEQFF	TGTGCCTGGAGCGTGGGGGGCTACAATGAGCAGTTCTTC
TRBD1	NA	TRBV9	TRBJ2-7	CASSARPMGQGGDEQYF	TGTGCCAGCAGCGCCCGCCCCATGGGACAGGGTGGCGACGAGCAGTACTTC
TRBD2	NA	TRBV9	TRBJ2-1	CASGSGSYNEQFF	TGTGCCAGCGGAAGCGGGAGTTACAATGAGCAGTTCTTC
NA	NA	TRBV4-1	TRBJ1-5	CASTLLGVGQPQHF	TGCGCCAGCACCCTCCTTGGAGTTGGTCAGCCCCAGCATTTT
NA	NA	TRBV4-3	TRBJ2-6	CASSQGASSGANVLTF	TGCGCCAGCAGCCAAGGAGCTTCCTCTGGGGCCAACGTCCTGACTTTC
TRBD1	medium-sized	TRBV11-2	TRBJ2-7	CASSLGQGAVDEQYF	TGTGCCAGCAGCTTAGGACAGGGGGCTGTGGACGAGCAGTACTTC